This T cell receptor beta chain was documented in a study of blood T cell repertoires in COVID-19. Only in-frame clones appear in the TCRdb table, and some are missing; sequencing was by immunoSEQ multiplex PCR. This table holds around 50,000 clones, more than 75% found once. Looked up from germline, CDR1 is SGHNT and CDR2 is YYREEE (reference sequence). The CDR3 contains 17 residues. Trimming cost V 0 bases and J 0 bases, with 15 bases left between them. The clonotype comes from a man between 60 and 70 years old with active or convalescent COVID-19. V gene TRBV5-4 combines with J gene TRBJ1-1, with a tentative D call TRBD1 (6 bases). Specimen: peripheral blood. The CDR3 here is CASSLGLGAKVNTEAFF. In DNA, the CDR3 is TGTGCCAGCAGCTTGGGGCTGGGGGCGAAGGTGAACACTGAAGCTTTCTTT.